This TCR beta chain was sequenced in a study of cytomegalovirus exposure and HLA in healthy donors (dated by TCRdb to about 2017). At the level of the whole study: An earlier analysis of 587 of the donors reported 276 Gb of sequence data and 117 million unique TCR beta sequences obtained from around 180 million T cells. An early release that covered more than 550 HLA-typed donors contained approximately 290 gigabases of sequencing data and around 85 million unique TCR sequences. Of the 398 genotyped donors, about 80% fell in the genetic ancestry cluster associated with self-reported Caucasian donors. The aim of the study was to test whether cataloging public T cell receptors could identify signatures of past pathogen exposure. The study used immunosequencing to profile the T cell repertoires of 666 subjects and linked those repertoires to cytomegalovirus serostatus. A separate validation cohort of 100 to 150 different subjects was used in addition to the approximately 610-subject first cohort. High-throughput TCR immunosequencing, statistical association of individual TCRs with disease status, and machine learning were combined to predict cytomegalovirus infection status. A later analysis re-examined previously published TCR beta repertoires from around 670 donors and added high-resolution HLA genotyping to investigate patterns of TCR occurrence. Rather than using new phenotypic data, the later analysis identified candidate immune exposures from TCR beta sequences and from how often those sequences occurred across donors. In an earlier analysis of more than 550 of the donors, high-throughput TCR beta sequencing was used to judge whether each TCR beta V gene segment behaved as functional or pseudogenic. Donor age, sex, ethnicity and CMV serostatus were compiled alongside the repertoire data. Genome-wide SNP genotypes for about 65% of the 666 donors were used in a later genetic analysis, which treated that subset as a discovery cohort. All discovery cohort repertoires had been generated on a single sequencing platform. HLA typing covered class I and class II loci at four-digit resolution. The number of donors typed differed by locus, with 629-630 for A, B, C, DRB1 and DQB1, 522 for DQA1, nearly 610 for DPA1, and under 490 for DPB1. Five DR-DQ haplotypes were treated as single units for association and clustering because of strong linkage in the cohort. Among some 400 genotyped donors of the cohort, an average of approximately 240,000 unique TCR beta nucleotide sequences were sequenced per donor, roughly 20% of them non-productive.

As to this clone: Its recognized antigen is unknown.

Here is what the overall study found, with its caveats: A later genetic analysis associated a missense DCLRE1C variant with V-gene and J-gene trimming of TCR beta chains, and an independent cohort replicated the association. The study gave a list of around 170 TCR beta chains associated with cytomegalovirus. Cytomegalovirus status was reported to be diagnosed by the classifier with high specificity and sensitivity in both the original and validation cohorts. Strong co-occurrence of HLA alleles, especially DR and DQ, made assigning TCR associations to individual alleles difficult. A later analysis reported that several top co-occurrence clusters appeared linked to parvovirus B19, influenza, CMV and Epstein-Barr virus. Around 16 rarely observed V segments, including chromosome 9 orphons, were excluded from the earlier analysis of some 590 of the donors because counts were too low. The authors suggested that the approach could potentially be generalized to other disease states and immunological phenotypes. A further reported finding was that TCR beta sequences accurately predicted the HLA-A and HLA-B alleles for most subjects in the first cohort. Linkage disequilibrium might explain the correlated functional status among segregating V segments, but an unknown experimental factor could not be excluded. The sequencing pipeline was judged likely to have produced a cluster of highly shared sequence variants as a technical artifact. Sequencing depth was assumed to be roughly uniform across donors in the presence/absence analyses, though that assumption may not hold. In an earlier analysis of approximately 590 of the donors, most TCR beta V segments appeared in productive rearrangements about 87% or about 30% of the time, broadly matching IMGT annotations. In this cohort, only TCR beta chains were sequenced, and detectable features were limited by the absence of alpha or paired-chain data. Specific HLA alleles were associated with 16,951 TCR beta sequences at a false discovery rate of 0.05 in a later analysis. While some public TCRs were present in many individuals, most TCR sequences turned up only very rarely across donors. Three of the identified cytomegalovirus-associated TCR beta chains were confirmed in vitro to be specific for cytomegalovirus antigens. According to a later genetic analysis, donors in an Asian-associated ancestry cluster had fewer N-insertions in productive TCRs than the roughly 700-donor mean. Because HLA typing was missing for some donors at each locus, association tests included only the typed subset. In a later analysis, HLA-associated TCR beta chains were found to be more clonally expanded and to have lower generation probabilities than equally common non-associated chains. A later analysis found that TCR association rates varied across HLA loci, with DRB1 alleles showing the most associated TCRs and HLA-C alleles the fewest. Most CMV-associated TCR beta chains appeared to be HLA-restricted in a later analysis, and the HLA associations seemed to be driven largely by CMV exposure. Immune exposure information for the cohort was limited to CMV serostatus.

Library method: the immunoSEQ multiplex PCR assay. For the multiplex PCR, a mixture combining 60 forward primers for TCR Vbeta segments and 13 reverse primers for TCR Jbeta segments was used. A multiplex PCR assay on genomic DNA amplified the CDR3 region of rearranged TCR beta genes. The amplified TCR beta libraries were sequenced on the Illumina HiSeq System as 87-base-pair reads. The source study handled its data this way. In a later analysis, some 80 million unique TCR beta chains were counted across the 500 to 850 repertoires, and roughly 11 million of these chains were shared by at least two donors. Raw reads were error-corrected and collapsed into unique sequences by a nearest-neighbor algorithm in which closely related sequences were merged to remove PCR and sequencing errors. CDR3 sequences were aligned to IMGT reference sequences to assign V, D and J gene segments. Each retained sequence needed at least a six-nucleotide match to both a V gene segment and a J gene segment. Rearrangements were classified as productive when the CDR3 lacked stop codons and remained in frame with V and J, and all other rearrangements were classified as non-productive. Following IMGT convention, CDR3 was defined as the stretch from the second conserved V-encoded cysteine to the conserved J-encoded phenylalanine. The earlier analysis of some 600 of the donors excluded sequences that lacked an unambiguous match to a single V gene segment. An earlier analysis of approximately 590 of the donors called V segments functional above 56.7% productive rearrangements and segregating when the between-donor standard deviation exceeded 5%. A statistical classification framework was built to diagnose cytomegalovirus status from the catalog of TCR beta chain sequences. In a later analysis, V and J genes were assigned by comparing TCR nucleotide sequences against IMGT/GENE-DB human TR gene sequences. Using the TCRdist pipeline, a later analysis assigned CDR3 sequences along with most-parsimonious VDJ recombination scenarios. In a later analysis, each TCR beta chain was defined by its CDR3 amino acid sequence together with its V-gene family, and reads lacking a unique V-gene family were excluded. A later analysis removed 592 highly shared, low-generation-probability nucleotide sequences to deal with suspected cross-contamination and a sequencing artifact. A later analysis calculated a clonal expansion index for each public chain from normalized within-repertoire ranks of inferred template counts. Generation probabilities in a later analysis came from a VDJ recombination model fitted to out-of-frame rearrangements, and those results were checked against IGoR. Hypergeometric tests were used in a later analysis to score TCR-TCR, TCR-HLA and TCR-CMV co-occurrence, with a repertoire-size bias correction applied to the TCR pairs. False discovery rates were estimated in a later analysis by permuting HLA or CMV assignments 20 times. In a later analysis, co-occurring TCRs were grouped using DBSCAN, with TCRdist sequence similarity added in when clustering inside HLA-allele-positive subsets. Repertoires with fewer than 30,000 or more than 120,000 public chains, plus five repertoires with anomalous nucleotide sharing, were excluded from co-occurrence clustering. TCRdb took over this immuneACCESS table, retaining in-frame rearrangements with V and J assigned. Such tables are incomplete; in checked studies, under half of the missing clones stem from an unresolved V gene, and the remainder is unexplained. V and J calls and clone size are as listed in that table; D and trimming were resolved from the DNA. The table for this sample shows approximately 100,000 clones. The ten largest clones represent roughly 14% of the sample.

The cohort comprised 550 to 700 healthy bone marrow donors. All cohort members were sampled while nominally healthy, although unrecorded immune exposures were likely present. The donor was CMV seropositive and was included in the group of 270 or so seropositive cohort members. Each donor provided a peripheral blood sample, and peripheral blood mononuclear cells were used for TCR beta sequencing. Genomic DNA was extracted from the blood cell samples with the Qiagen DNeasy Blood Extraction Kit. Sequencing used PBMCs. The receptor was derived from a man aged 45-65 years in good health and CMV-seropositive.

Read as DNA, the sequence is TGTGCCAGCCCCCCGGCCGGGGGAGCTTTCTTT. This codes for CASPPAGGAFF. Recombination joined TRBV2 with TRBJ1-1; the D region possibly corresponds to TRBD1 (5 bases align). CDR1 and CDR2 are drawn from the germline V gene: SNHLY, FYNNEI. V was cut back by 8 bases and J by 10 bases, leaving a gap of 14 bases between them. The CDR3 numbers 11 residues from cysteine through phenylalanine. Only the CDR3 DNA stays, 33 bases, in frame from base 1.